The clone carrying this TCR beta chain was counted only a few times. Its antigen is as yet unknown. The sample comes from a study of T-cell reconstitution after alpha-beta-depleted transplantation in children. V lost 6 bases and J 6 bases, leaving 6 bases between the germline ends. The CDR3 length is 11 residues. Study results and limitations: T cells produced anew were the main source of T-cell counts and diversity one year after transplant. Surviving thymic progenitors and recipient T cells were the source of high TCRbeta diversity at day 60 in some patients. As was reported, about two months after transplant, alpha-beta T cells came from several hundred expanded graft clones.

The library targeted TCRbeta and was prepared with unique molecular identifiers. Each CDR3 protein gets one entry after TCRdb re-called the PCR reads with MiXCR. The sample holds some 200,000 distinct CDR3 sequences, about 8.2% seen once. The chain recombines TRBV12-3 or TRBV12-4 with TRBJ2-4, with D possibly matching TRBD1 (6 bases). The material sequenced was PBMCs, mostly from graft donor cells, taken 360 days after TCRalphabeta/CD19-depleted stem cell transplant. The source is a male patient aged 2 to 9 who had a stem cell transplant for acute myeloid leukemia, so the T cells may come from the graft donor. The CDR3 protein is CASRDRNIQYF. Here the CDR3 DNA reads TGTGCCAGCAGGGACAGAAACATTCAGTACTTC.